The 9 T cell receptor beta chains presented below share a single source sample, sequenced in a study of T cell responses to AZD1222 COVID-19 vaccine (dated by TCRdb to the early 2020s). Preparation of the library involved the immunoSEQ multiplex PCR assay. Imported from immuneACCESS, the table was reduced by TCRdb to in-frame sequences with V and J called. These copies leave out some clones; in studies compared against another copy, an unresolved V gene accounts for under half, and the cause of the remainder is not known. Present in this sample are about 100,000 clones, approximately 87% of which were seen just once. 4.2% of the sample goes to the ten largest clones. The time point label for this specimen denotes: baseline before first vaccination. The sample's treatment or condition label, decoded: meningococcal conjugate vaccine given as trial control. The specimen was peripheral blood, collected on day 0 of MenACWY control vaccination. The receptors were gathered from an adult in good health.

V is TRBV7-2 and J is TRBJ2-5, with a weak D call TRBD1 (5 bases). V lost 1 base, J lost 4 bases, and 7 bases lay in between. CDR3 length: 13 amino acids. Per germline, CDR1 SGHTA and CDR2 FQGNSA. The CDR3 loop reads CASSLVRGETQYF. The DNA for the CDR3 is TGTGCCAGCAGCTTAGTAAGGGGAGAGACCCAGTACTTC.

This clone was detected only a few times. The chain carries TRBV6-5 and TRBJ2-5, with D perhaps matching TRBD1 or TRBD2 (5 bases each). Germline assignment: CDR1 MNHEY and CDR2 SVGAGI. V was clipped by 6 bases and J by 2 bases, with 10 bases between them. The CDR3 has 13 amino acids. The CDR3 nucleotides are TGTGCCAGCAGCATGAGGGGACAAGAGACCCAGTACTTC. Translated, it gives CASSMRGQETQYF.

The chain is built from TRBV4-1 and TRBJ2-1, with 7 bases identical to TRBD1. The CDR3 spans 16 residues. V gave up 5 bases and J gave up 7 bases; unmatched junction bases: 14. CDR1 is MGHRA and CDR2 is YSYEKL in the germline V gene. The CDR3 sequence: CASSVMYGQVHNEQFF. The CDR3 region has the DNA TGCGCCAGCAGCGTAATGTACGGACAGGTCCATAATGAGCAGTTCTTC.

This clone was recorded a few times. V gene TRBV3-1 (or the pseudogene TRBV3-2) combines with J gene TRBJ2-5; D is perhaps TRBD2 (6 bases). Trimming left V 2 bases short and J 8 bases short, with 24 bases between. The germline gives CDR1 LGHDT, CDR2 YNNKEL (reference sequence). This CDR3 comprises 17 residues. Here the CDR3 DNA reads TGTGCCAGCAGCCAAAGTGGAGGAGTTGGAGGGCCTATCACCCAGTACTTC. It encodes CASSQSGGVGGPITQYF.

DNA of the CDR3: TGTGCCAGCAGTGAGTACAGGGGGTTACAGCCCCAGCATTTT. This translates into CASSEYRGLQPQHF. This rearrangement joins TRBV2 to TRBJ1-5; 8 positions agree with TRBD1. The ends lost 3 bases at V and 7 bases at J; junction bases unmatched: 5. Germline V gene sequence: CDR1 SNHLY, CDR2 FYNNEI. The CDR3 totals 14 residues.

The chain links TRBV4-2 to TRBJ1-3; D is unclear. Germline V gives CDR1 LGHNA, CDR2 YNFKEQ. Trimming took off 0 bases at V and 0 bases at J, with 6 bases between the two ends. The CDR3 runs 15 residues. CDR3 sequence reads: CASSQDTNSGNTIYF. The CDR3 region has the DNA TGTGCCAGCAGCCAAGATACGAACTCTGGAAACACCATATATTTT.

The rearrangement links TRBV7-8 to TRBJ1-3; D uncertain. Trimming cost V 5 bases and J 9 bases, with 14 bases left between them. From germline, CDR1 is SGHVS and CDR2 FQNEAQ. This CDR3 comprises 13 residues. The CDR3 coding sequence is TGTGCCAGCAGCCTAGGACGCGGAGGCACCATATATTTT. Residues: CASSLGRGGTIYF. Full variable domain (remainder filled in from reference TRBV7-8 and TRBJ1-3): GAGVSQSPRYKVAKRGQDVALRCDPISGHVSLFWYQQALGQGPEFLTYFQNEAQLDKSGLPSDRFFAERPEGSVSTLKIQRTQQEDSAVYLCASSLGRGGTIYFGEGSWLTVV.

This clone was recorded only once. The chain employs TRBV5-1 and TRBJ2-3, with D hard to call. The germline CDR1 and CDR2 sequences are SGHRS and YFSETQ. The CDR3 contains 15 residues. Deletions cut 6 bases from V and 2 bases from J, with 16 bases between. CDR3 in DNA: TGCGCCAGCACCCCCTCCGTAATCTTCACAGATACGCAGTATTTT. It specifies CASTPSVIFTDTQYF. The full variable domain, completed using reference TRBV5-1 and TRBJ2-3, is KAGVTQTPRYLIKTRGQQVTLSCSPISGHRSVSWYQQTPGQGLQFLFEYFSETQRNKGNFPGRFSGRQFSNSRSEMNVSTLELGDSALYLCASTPSVIFTDTQYFGPGTRLTVL.

This clone was seen a handful of times. The V and J genes are TRBV4-3 and TRBJ2-5; weak D call: TRBD2 (6 bases). The CDR3 contains 17 residues. With 2 bases removed from V and 3 bases from J, the gap between germline ends came to 19 bases. CDR1 LGHNA and CDR2 YSLEER come from the germline V gene. CDR3 amino acids: CASSQSPGGLFEETQYF. Here the CDR3 DNA reads TGCGCCAGCAGCCAATCCCCCGGAGGGCTATTTGAAGAGACCCAGTACTTC.